This T cell receptor (beta chain) was sequenced for a study of blood T cell repertoires in COVID-19. Looking at the study overall: Sources were T cells, B-cell-depleted T cells, or PBMCs; the material itself was cDNA or gDNA.

CDR3 length: 14 amino acids. V shed 5 bases and J shed 1 base, with 14 bases lying between them. The germline V gene encodes CDR1 GTSNPN and CDR2 SVGIG (reference sequence). TCRdb's table, derived via immunoSEQ multiplex PCR, lists solely in-frame clones and lacks some. The table shows about 75,000 clones, with more than 70% occurring only once. The chain uses TRBV30 and TRBJ1-1, with a tentative D call TRBD1 (6 bases). Sequenced input: peripheral blood. This clonotype was sampled from a human donor in a cohort sampled during active COVID-19. CDR3 protein: CAWGPQGSNTEAFF. DNA for the CDR3: TGTGCCTGGGGGCCTCAGGGGTCGAACACTGAAGCTTTCTTT.